A selection of T cell receptor beta chains follows, all from one sample in a study of cytomegalovirus exposure and HLA in healthy donors. Profiled with immunoSEQ multiplex PCR; TCRdb holds only in-frame clones, not every one. The repertoire holds some 130,000 clones, with nearly 90% as singletons. Sequenced sample: PBMCs. These receptors were obtained from a woman under 30 in good health and CMV-seronegative. Both conserved end residues are part of each CDR3. The D gene is left open where the match is weak. Only part of the rows carry a size: once, few, many, or a class if the clone is expanded.

>TRBJ2-7|NA|TRBV10-3|NA
TGTGCCATCAGTGAGGTCAGGGAAGGATGGGGTGAGCAGTACTTC
CAISEVREGWGEQYF
>TRBJ1-1|NA|TRBV4-1|TRBD1
TGCGCCAGCAGCCTTAGACAGGACAGGGGCTATAGGAACACTGAAGCTTTCTTT
CASSLRQDRGYRNTEAFF
>TRBJ1-2|NA|TRBV6-6|TRBD1
TGTGCCAGCAGCCTCGCGGGGCAGGGGGCTCGGGGCTACACCTTC
CASSLAGQGARGYTF
>TRBJ2-3|NA|TRBV19|NA
TGTGCCAGTAGTATCGGAGACAGGATTAGCACAGATACGCAGTATTTT
CASSIGDRISTDTQYF
>TRBJ2-5|NA|TRBV27|TRBD2
TGTGCCAGCAGTCTCCTAGCGGCGTACCAAGAGACCCAGTACTTC
CASSLLAAYQETQYF
>TRBJ1-2|few|TRBV5-1|NA
TGCGCCAGCAGCTTGGGGGACACTAACTATGGCTACACCTTC
CASSLGDTNYGYTF
>TRBJ1-5|NA|TRBV27|TRBD1
TGTGCCAGCAGTCAAAGGACAGGGACGAAACCTAGCAATCAGCCCCAGCATTTT
CASSQRTGTKPSNQPQHF
>TRBJ2-7|NA|TRBV27|NA
TGTGCCAGCAGTCCCCAGGGGCGCCCGCACGAGCAGTACTTC
CASSPQGRPHEQYF
>TRBJ1-2|NA|TRBV9|NA
TGTGCCAGCAGCGCACAGGAGCACTATGGCTACACCTTC
CASSAQEHYGYTF
>TRBJ2-3|NA|TRBV9|TRBD2
TGTGCCAGCAGCGTCAGCGGGGGGAACACAGATACGCAGTATTTT
CASSVSGGNTDTQYF
>TRBJ2-7|once|TRBV5-1|NA
TGCGCCAGCAGCTTGGGGTTCAGTATAAGCTCCTACGAGCAGTACTTC
CASSLGFSISSYEQYF
>TRBJ2-2|few|TRBV5-6|TRBD2
TGTGCCAGCAGCGGACTAGCGGGGGGCGCGTACACCGGGGAGCTGTTTTTT
CASSGLAGGAYTGELFF
>TRBJ1-2|few|TRBV28|TRBD1
TGTGCCAGCACGACAGGGGGCCCTGGCTACACCTTC
CASTTGGPGYTF
>TRBJ2-7|NA|TRBV18|NA
TGTGCCAGCTCACCGCCCCGGTCATCCTACGAGCAGTACTTC
CASSPPRSSYEQYF
>TRBJ2-7|NA|TRBV7-2|NA
TGTGCCAGCAGCCAGTGGGACTCCGGGACGGCCCAGTACTTC
CASSQWDSGTAQYF
>TRBJ1-1|NA|TRBV6-5|TRBD1
TGTGCCAGCAGTTACTCAGGGACAGGGGGCAACACTGAAGCTTTCTTT
CASSYSGTGGNTEAFF
>TRBJ1-2|NA|TRBV5-1|NA
TGCGCCAGCACTCTGAGTAGGGGCTCAGGCTACACCTTC
CASTLSRGSGYTF
>TRBJ2-6|NA|TRBV7-2|TRBD1
TGTGCCAGCACCCAACAGGGGGTATGGGGGGCCAACGTCCTGACTTTC
CASTQQGVWGANVLTF
>TRBJ2-1|NA|TRBV29-1|TRBD1
TGCAGCGTTGATCGGGACAGCTACAATGAGCAGTTCTTC
CSVDRDSYNEQFF
>TRBJ2-7|NA|TRBV5-1|TRBD1
TGCGCCAGCAGCTGGGGACAGGATACCTACGAGCAGTACTTC
CASSWGQDTYEQYF
>TRBJ1-2|NA|TRBV10-2|NA
TGCGCCAGCAGCCCTGACAGCTATGGCTACACCTTC
CASSPDSYGYTF
>TRBJ2-7|NA|TRBV10-3|NA
TGTGCCATCAAGGCGGATATACAGGGTGACTACGAGCAGTACTTC
CAIKADIQGDYEQYF
>TRBJ1-3|NA|TRBV5-4|NA
TGTGCCAGCAGCTTGACGGTCACGGCGGGCTCTGGAAACACCATATATTTT
CASSLTVTAGSGNTIYF
>TRBJ2-7|NA|TRBV13|NA
TGTGCCAGCAGCCCCTCCAGGGGTTCCTACGAGCAGTACTTC
CASSPSRGSYEQYF
>TRBJ1-2|NA|TRBV29-1|NA
TGCAGCGTTGGGAGTTGGAACGGCTACACCTTC
CSVGSWNGYTF
>TRBJ1-1|NA|TRBV27|NA
TGTGCCAGCAGTTTCCTTTGGACCGGCCGGGGGGAAGCTTTCTTT
CASSFLWTGRGEAFF
>TRBJ2-5|NA|TRBV2|NA
TGTGCCAGCCGCTACTCCGGGGAGACCCAGTACTTC
CASRYSGETQYF
>TRBJ2-7|NA|TRBV5-1|TRBD2
TGCGCCAGCAGCTTTAGCGGGGGGCCCTCCTACGAGCAGTACTTC
CASSFSGGPSYEQYF
>TRBJ1-2|NA|TRBV29-1|NA
TGCAGCGTGGCGGGGTCCACCTCCTATGGCTACACCTTC
CSVAGSTSYGYTF
>TRBJ1-1|NA|TRBV7-9|NA
TGTGCCAGCAGCTCTACCCCCAGGACAACAAACACTGAAGCTTTCTTT
CASSSTPRTTNTEAFF
>TRBJ2-7|NA|TRBV7-9|NA
TGTGCCAGCAGCTTAGATTACGCGGGCGAGCAGTACTTC
CASSLDYAGEQYF
>TRBJ1-3|NA|TRBV11-2|TRBD1
TGTGCCAGCAGCTTGGGGACAGGGGGAAACACCATATATTTT
CASSLGTGGNTIYF
>TRBJ1-2|NA|TRBV7-8|NA
TGTGCCAGCAGCTTAGCGCTGAGTACAGCTGGGTCATACACCTTC
CASSLALSTAGSYTF
>TRBJ1-3|NA|TRBV7-6|TRBD1
TGTGCCAGCAGCCGGACAGGGAGTTCTGGAAACACCATATATTTT
CASSRTGSSGNTIYF
>TRBJ1-1|NA|TRBV18|NA
TGTGCCAGCTCACTTAGCCACAGGGAAGAATCTGAAGCTTTCTTT
CASSLSHREESEAFF
>TRBJ2-1|once|TRBV29-1|TRBD1
TGCAGCGTATCCCAGGGACAGGGCCGGTTCTTC
CSVSQGQGRFF
>TRBJ2-2|NA|TRBV5-6|TRBD1
TGTGCCAGCAGCCCTGGACAGGGAGGCTTAGCCGGGGAGCTGTTTTTT
CASSPGQGGLAGELFF
>TRBJ2-7|NA|TRBV7-2|TRBD2
TGTGCCAGCAGCTTAGCGTCTAGCGGGGAGTACGAGCAGTACTTC
CASSLASSGEYEQYF
>TRBJ2-3|NA|TRBV10-3|TRBD2
TGTGCCATCAGCCTCGTATGGGGGGGAGACACAGATACGCAGTATTTT
CAISLVWGGDTDTQYF
>TRBJ1-6|NA|TRBV5-1|NA
TGCGCCAGCAGCTTGGCCACAGATTATAATTCACCCCTCCACTTT
CASSLATDYNSPLHF
>TRBJ1-4|NA|TRBV27|NA
TGTGCCAGCAGTTTACAGCGGGCGGATGAAAAACTGTTTTTT
CASSLQRADEKLFF
>TRBJ2-1|NA|TRBV29-1|TRBD1
TGCAGCGCCAATGACAGGGGCCAAGAGCAGTTCTTC
CSANDRGQEQFF
>TRBJ1-2|NA|TRBV7-4|TRBD1
TGTGCCAGCAGCCCGGACAGGGGCCGAGGACCCAACTATGGCTACACCTTC
CASSPDRGRGPNYGYTF
>TRBJ2-7|NA|TRBV5-4|TRBD1
TGTGCCAGCAGCCCGGGGGGACAGGGGAACAACGAGCAGTACTTC
CASSPGGQGNNEQYF
>TRBJ1-1|NA|TRBV18|NA
TGTGCCAGCTCGCGGGGCCAGGAGACTGAAGCTTTCTTT
CASSRGQETEAFF
>TRBJ2-7|NA|TRBV2|NA
TGTGCCAGCAGTGCGGACAGCTCCTACGAGCAGTACTTC
CASSADSSYEQYF
>TRBJ1-2|NA|TRBV9|NA
TGTGCCAGCAGCGTAGATGCGAAAAACTATGGCTACACCTTC
CASSVDAKNYGYTF
>TRBJ2-7|few|TRBV25-1|NA
TGTGCCAGCAGCCCCGGTCTCGGGACATCTCCCTCCTACGAGCAGTACTTC
CASSPGLGTSPSYEQYF
>TRBJ2-3|NA|TRBV5-6|NA
TGTGCCAGCACCAGGGATATCACAGATACGCAGTATTTT
CASTRDITDTQYF
>TRBJ2-5|NA|TRBV25-1|NA
TGTGCCAGCAGTCCTCAGGACAGAGGGCAAGAGACCCAGTACTTC
CASSPQDRGQETQYF
>TRBJ1-2|NA|TRBV11-2|TRBD1
TGTGCCAGCAGCTTACCTAGGACAGGGAACTATGGCTACACCTTC
CASSLPRTGNYGYTF
>TRBJ1-2|NA|TRBV5-1|NA
TGCGCCAGCAGCTTGTCAGCGGGGAGCTATGGCTACACCTTC
CASSLSAGSYGYTF
>TRBJ2-7|NA|TRBV7-6|TRBD1
TGTGCCAGCAGCTTCGGGACAGCTTACCAGGCTTACGAGCAGTACTTC
CASSFGTAYQAYEQYF
>TRBJ2-7|NA|TRBV5-1|TRBD1
TGCGCCAGCAAACAGGGGTCGATTGACGAGCAGTACTTC
CASKQGSIDEQYF
>TRBJ2-3|once|TRBV5-8|NA
TGTGCCAGCAGCTGGGGGGGCGCAGATACGCAGTATTTT
CASSWGGADTQYF
>TRBJ1-2|NA|TRBV6-1|NA
TGTGCCAGCAGTGAGATGACAGGTCCTAACTATGGCTACACCTTC
CASSEMTGPNYGYTF
>TRBJ2-5|NA|TRBV29-1|TRBD2
TGCAGCGTTGAGTTTAGCGGGGGTCTGGAGACCCAGTACTTC
CSVEFSGGLETQYF
>TRBJ2-6|once|TRBV7-9|NA
TGTGCCAGCGAGAGCTCTGGGGCCAACGTCCTGACTTTC
CASESSGANVLTF
>TRBJ2-1|NA|TRBV5-1|NA
TGCGCCAGCAGCTTGGGTTCTTACAATGAGCAGTTCTTC
CASSLGSYNEQFF
>TRBJ2-1|NA|TRBV19|NA
TGTGCCAGTAGTATAGTGCAGCGCAATGAGCAGTTCTTC
CASSIVQRNEQFF